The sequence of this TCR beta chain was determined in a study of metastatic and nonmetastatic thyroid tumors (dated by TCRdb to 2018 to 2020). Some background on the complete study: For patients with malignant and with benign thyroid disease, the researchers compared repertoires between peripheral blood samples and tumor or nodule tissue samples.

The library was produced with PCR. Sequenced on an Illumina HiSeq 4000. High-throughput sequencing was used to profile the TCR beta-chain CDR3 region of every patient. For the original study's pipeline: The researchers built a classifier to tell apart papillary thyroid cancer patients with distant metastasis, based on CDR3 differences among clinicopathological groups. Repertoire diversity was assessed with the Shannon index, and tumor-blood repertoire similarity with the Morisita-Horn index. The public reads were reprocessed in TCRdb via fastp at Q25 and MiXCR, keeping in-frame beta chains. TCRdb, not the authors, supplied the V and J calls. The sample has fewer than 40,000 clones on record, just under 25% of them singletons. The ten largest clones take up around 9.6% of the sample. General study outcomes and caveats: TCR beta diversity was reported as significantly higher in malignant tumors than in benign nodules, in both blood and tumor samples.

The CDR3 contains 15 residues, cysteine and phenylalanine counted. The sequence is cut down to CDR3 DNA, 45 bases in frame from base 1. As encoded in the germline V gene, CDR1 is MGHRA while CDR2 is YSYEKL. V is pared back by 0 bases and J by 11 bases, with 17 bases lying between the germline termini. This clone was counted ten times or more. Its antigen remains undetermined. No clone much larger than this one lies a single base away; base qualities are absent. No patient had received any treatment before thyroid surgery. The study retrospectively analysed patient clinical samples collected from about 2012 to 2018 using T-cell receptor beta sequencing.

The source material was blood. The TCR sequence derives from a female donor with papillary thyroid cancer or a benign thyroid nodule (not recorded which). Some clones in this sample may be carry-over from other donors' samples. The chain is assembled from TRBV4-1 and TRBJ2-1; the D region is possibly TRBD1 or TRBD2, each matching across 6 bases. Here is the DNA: TGCGCCAGCAGCCAAGACCCATCCGGGGGCACCCAGCAGTTCTTC. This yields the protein CASSQDPSGGTQQFF.